This TCR beta chain was sequenced during a study of blood T cell repertoires in COVID-19. Germline V gene sequence: CDR1 SNHLY, CDR2 FYNNEI. This CDR3 has 15 residues. Unmatched junction bases numbered 11, after V lost 6 bases and J lost 5 bases. The table came from immunoSEQ multiplex PCR; TCRdb's copy has only in-frame clones and leaves some out. Among 100,000 or so clones listed, 88% were seen once. The receptor comes from a human donor in a cohort sampled during active COVID-19. Sequenced sample: peripheral blood. This chain connects TRBV2 to TRBJ2-7; 9 positions agree with TRBD2. The CDR3 sequence is CASRLEASGAHEQYF. The DNA for the CDR3 is TGTGCCAGCAGATTGGAGGCTAGCGGGGCCCACGAGCAGTACTTC.